The source of this TCR beta chain is a study of blood T cell repertoires in COVID-19. Across the whole study: The cDNA or gDNA used as material had been derived from T cells, B-cell-depleted T cells, or PBMCs.

Authors' methods: Reference gene primers were amplified, and this amplification served to estimate nucleated cell counts. TCRdb's copy holds only in-frame clones and misses some; the assay was immunoSEQ multiplex PCR. The DNA gave D and trimming, while V, J and clone size come from that table. Of approximately 150,000 clones listed, 82% are singletons. CDR3 length: 16 amino acids. CDR1 is SGHVS and CDR2 is FQNEAQ in the germline V gene. The J segment lost 0 bases and the V segment lost 5 bases, leaving 5 bases of the junction unmatched. The chain combines TRBV7-8 with TRBJ1-3; 9 bases map to TRBD1. The receptor's source is a woman in her 70s with acute or convalescent COVID-19. The sequenced sample consisted of peripheral blood. This CDR3 reads CASSLTGGASGNTIYF. In DNA, the CDR3 is TGTGCCAGCAGCCTAACAGGGGGCGCCTCTGGAAACACCATATATTTT.